This T cell receptor (beta chain) originates from a study of glioma-infiltrating T cells. Amplification of TCR alpha and beta CDR3 regions from RNA used iRepertoire nested multiplex PCR. For one-step reverse transcription and amplification, about 85-400 ng of tissue mRNA or PBMC total RNA was used. TCRdb re-derived calls from the multiplex PCR reads in MiXCR, one entry per CDR3 protein. The table lists around 93,000 distinct CDR3 sequences, around 37% of them singletons, with less than 45% in the top ten. Looked up from germline, CDR1 is SNHLY and CDR2 is FYNNEI. The CDR3 has 14 residues. The V gene lost 4 bases and the J gene lost 1 base, with 11 bases spanning the gap. In this sample, this clonotype turned up many times. Its antigen remains unknown. Study-level points and caveats: Gliomas, especially low-grade, showed above-expected tissue-blood divergence; non-neoplastic patients showed below. Only very few CDR3 sequences appeared in both tissue and blood.

The chain links TRBV2 to TRBJ2-7, with D unresolved. Sequenced material: glioma tissue, nonneoplastic brain tissue, or PBMCs (not recorded which). This TCR was recovered from a human donor with low-grade glioma or glioblastoma, undergoing nonglioma brain surgery, or in good health (not recorded which). In DNA form, the CDR3 reads TGTGCCAGCAGTGGGCAGGTGACTTCCTACGAGCAGTACTTC. Protein: CASSGQVTSYEQYF.